This T cell receptor beta chain was profiled in a study of shared clonotypes between healthy human individuals. Trimming left V 2 bases short and J 4 bases short, with 16 bases between. The CDR3 spans 16 residues. Germline V gene data show CDR1 as MNHEY and CDR2 as SVGAGI. Clones were sequenced by immunoSEQ multiplex PCR, and TCRdb holds only the in-frame ones, with some missing. The sample comprises about 2.3 million clones, 93% of which are singletons, and about 0.41% rests with the top ten. The receptor was derived from a young man in good health. Some clones in this sample may be carry-over from other donors' samples. V gene TRBV6-5 combines with J gene TRBJ2-3; possible D gene TRBD2, 5 bases. Material: naive CD4+ T cells from PBMCs. Subset indicated: CD45RA+ positively selected. The DNA of the CDR3 is TGTGCCAGCAGTTACCGCGGACTGTCGCAATCAGATACGCAGTATTTT. Its translation is CASSYRGLSQSDTQYF.